Here is one TCR beta chain with its context. This CDR3 is 13 amino acids long. Trimming took off 0 bases at V and 5 bases at J, with 8 bases between the two ends. Per the germline V gene, CDR1 is SGHDT and CDR2 is YYEEEE. Here immunoSEQ multiplex PCR was the method, and the copy in TCRdb shows in-frame clones only, minus some. This sample yields roughly 250,000 clones, of which 81% are seen a single time; about 3.2% belongs to the top ten. This specimen belongs to a study of blood T cell repertoires in COVID-19. About the study: Nucleic acid was either cDNA or gDNA, and it came from T cells, B-cell-depleted T cells, or PBMCs.

This TCR came from a woman aged 55-69 years with active or convalescent COVID-19. The chain recombines TRBV5-6 with TRBJ2-5, with D possibly being TRBD2 (5 bases). The sample taken for sequencing was peripheral blood. The CDR3 is CASSLASSETQYF. The CDR3 DNA sequence: TGTGCCAGCAGCTTGGCTAGCTCGGAGACCCAGTACTTC.